The 21 T cell receptor beta chains below were found in one sample sequenced in a study of radiation and T cells in renal cell carcinoma. This sample's time point: baseline pretreatment blood. Specified treatment: 15 Gy SBRT to primary tumor, nephrectomy 4 weeks later. This table comes from immunoSEQ multiplex PCR, and its TCRdb copy is limited to in-frame clones, with some not included. The sample records about 130,000 clones, about four fifths being singletons. The input for sequencing was blood, taken from a patient whose treatment included radiotherapy and nephrectomy. These receptors were taken from a woman in her fifties or sixties with renal cell carcinoma.

The genes are TRBV7-3 and TRBJ1-3; 11 positions match TRBD1. From germline, CDR1 is SGHTA and CDR2 FQGTGA. V was pared by 5 bases and J by 3 bases, with 3 bases of the junction left unmatched. The CDR3 covers 15 residues. The CDR3 loop is CASSRTGGGGNTIYF. CDR3 DNA sequence: TGTGCCAGCAGCCGGACAGGGGGCGGTGGAAACACCATATATTTT.

The chain carries TRBV9 and TRBJ1-4; D is uncertain. This CDR3 region has 11 residues. Per germline, CDR1 SGDLS and CDR2 YYNGEE. Trimming cost V 0 bases and J 6 bases, with 0 bases left between them. DNA for the CDR3: TGTGCCAGCAGCGTAGATGAAAAACTGTTTTTT. This encodes CASSVDEKLFF.

The rearrangement links TRBV10-3 to TRBJ2-2; the match to TRBD2 covers 8 bases. The CDR3 contains 13 residues. In germline, CDR1 is ENHRY, CDR2 SYGVKD. With V trimmed by 11 bases and J by 1 base, 3 bases remained unmatched. The CDR3 is CASAGENTGELFF. The CDR3 DNA reads as TGTGCCTCAGCGGGGGAGAACACCGGGGAGCTGTTTTTT.

CDR3 protein: CASSATGDSSPLHF. The CDR3 region has the DNA TGTGCCAGCAGTGCTACAGGGGATAGCTCACCCCTCCACTTT. The chain uses TRBV2 and TRBJ1-6; TRBD1 agrees at 7 bases. Per germline, CDR1 SNHLY and CDR2 FYNNEI. V was pared by 4 bases and J by 10 bases, with 7 bases of the junction left unmatched. This CDR3 region has 14 residues.

This chain joins TRBV10-2 and TRBJ1-1, with D uncertain. The V gene's germline CDR1 is WSHSY and CDR2 SAAADI. The CDR3 runs 14 residues. The germline V and J ends were trimmed by 6 bases and 5 bases, with 16 bases remaining between them. CDR3 nucleotide sequence: TGCGCCAGCAGATCCCTAACAGTGTTTACTGAAGCTTTCTTT. Translation gives CASRSLTVFTEAFF.

The V gene is TRBV9, the J gene TRBJ2-7; the match to TRBD2 covers 10 bases. Germline values: CDR1 SGDLS, CDR2 YYNGEE. J was trimmed by 4 bases and V by 0 bases; bases with no gene match: 7. The CDR3 contains 16 residues. CDR3 nucleotide sequence: TGTGCCAGCAGCGTAGAAGGGAGCGGGAGGGCGTACGAGCAGTACTTC. It yields the protein CASSVEGSGRAYEQYF.

The chain couples TRBV5-4 to TRBJ2-1; 12 bases are a match to TRBD2. CDR1 is SGHNT and CDR2 is YYREEE in the germline V gene (reference sequence). The V gene end was trimmed by 1 base and the J gene end by 8 bases; junction bases not matched to a gene: 4. The CDR3 loop spans 15 amino acids. CDR3 in amino acids: CASSLTSGGQDEQFF. The CDR3 DNA reads as TGTGCCAGCAGCTTGACTAGCGGGGGGCAGGATGAGCAGTTCTTC.

The gene calls are TRBV7-9 and TRBJ2-4, with 7 bases identical to TRBD2. Germline CDR1 reads SEHNR; CDR2 reads FQNEAQ (reference sequence). Trimming cost V 5 bases and J 8 bases; bases outside gene matches: 9. This CDR3 region has 14 residues. Here the CDR3 DNA reads TGTGCCAGCAGCCCCGGATTTGGGAGGGACATTCAGTACTTC. Translated: CASSPGFGRDIQYF.

The V call is TRBV19, the J call TRBJ2-7; tentatively, D is TRBD1 (5 bases). The CDR3 is 17 amino acids. CDR1 LNHDA and CDR2 SQIVND come from the germline V gene (reference sequence). Trimming left V 4 bases short and J 0 bases short, with 19 bases between. CDR3 nucleotides: TGTGCCAGTAGTAAAGGATCAGGACAAAGGAGCTCCTACGAGCAGTACTTC. This codes for CASSKGSGQRSSYEQYF.

J is TRBJ2-7 and V is TRBV28, with D tentatively TRBD2 (5 bases). The CDR3 contains 13 residues. CDR1 is MDHEN, CDR2 SYDVKM, per germline. V was cut by 3 bases and J by 7 bases, with 13 bases left in between. The CDR3 sequence is CASSLPGRGEQYF. The CDR3 DNA follows: TGTGCCAGCAGTTTGCCAGGACGCGGGGAGCAGTACTTC.

The chain joins TRBV19 to TRBJ1-6; D is uncertain. Trimming cost V 6 bases and J 10 bases, with 10 bases left between them. CDR1 is LNHDA and CDR2 is SQIVND in the germline V gene (reference sequence). CDR3 length: 12 residues. This CDR3 is CASSYLRSPLHF. CDR3 coding DNA: TGTGCCAGTAGCTACCTTCGATCACCCCTCCACTTT.

This clone is a singleton in its sample. The J gene is TRBJ1-6, the V gene TRBV11-2; no reliable D call. The CDR3 is 14 residues long. V was clipped by 5 bases and J by 5 bases, with 10 bases between them. The germline CDR1 and CDR2 sequences are SGHAT and FQNNGV. The CDR3 region has the DNA TGTGCCAGCAGCCGACGGCAGGATAATTCACCCCTCCACTTT. This translates into CASSRRQDNSPLHF.

The chain combines TRBV11-1 with TRBJ1-1, with TRBD1 matching 8 bases. The trim removed 3 bases at V and 3 bases at J, leaving 12 bases unmatched. Looked up from germline, CDR1 is SGHAT and CDR2 is FQDESV (reference sequence). This CDR3 has 17 amino acids. CDR3 residues: CASSFTTLQGGYTEAFF. CDR3 nucleotides: TGTGCCAGCAGCTTCACAACCTTACAGGGGGGTTACACTGAAGCTTTCTTT. Full variable domain (outside the CDR3, taken from reference TRBV11-1 and TRBJ1-1): EAEVAQSPRYKITEKSQAVAFWCDPISGHATLYWYRQILGQGPELLVQFQDESVVDDSQLPKDRFSAERLKGVDSTLKIQPAELGDSAMYLCASSFTTLQGGYTEAFFGQGTRLTVV.

In nucleotides, the CDR3 is TGCAGCGTACAGGGCTGGAACACTGAAGCTTTCTTT. Protein product: CSVQGWNTEAFF. This chain links TRBV29-1 with TRBJ1-1; D is perhaps TRBD1 (6 bases). V lost 6 bases and J lost 1, with 9 bases in between. Per germline, CDR1 SQVTM and CDR2 ANQGSEA. CDR3 size: 12 residues.

The chain joins TRBV7-9 to TRBJ1-2; 8 positions match TRBD1. This CDR3 has 13 residues. Losses at the gene ends were 4 bases for V and 4 bases for J; bases not matched to a gene: 2. Germline V gene lookup returns CDR1 SEHNR and CDR2 FQNEAQ (reference sequence). CDR3 coding DNA: TGTGCCAGCAGCTCCGGACAGGGCTATGGCTACACCTTC. This translates into CASSSGQGYGYTF.

The CDR3 sequence is CASSPTRDQPQHF. In DNA, the CDR3 is TGTGCCAGCTCACCAACGCGGGATCAGCCCCAGCATTTT. The chain uses TRBV18 and TRBJ1-5, with unresolved D. The CDR3 runs 13 residues. CDR1 and CDR2 (germline): KGHSH, LQKENI. Trimming pared 2 bases from V and 5 bases from J, leaving 7 bases between.

The J gene is TRBJ1-1, the V gene TRBV19; D is perhaps TRBD1 (6 bases). This CDR3 has 14 amino acids. The V gene's germline CDR1 is LNHDA and CDR2 SQIVND (reference sequence). V was clipped by 6 bases and J by 0 bases, with 11 bases between them. The CDR3 reads CASRHREMNTEAFF. CDR3 sequence (DNA): TGTGCCAGTAGACACAGGGAAATGAACACTGAAGCTTTCTTT.

The V gene is TRBV6-6, the J gene TRBJ2-5; D not resolved. CDR3 length: 14 amino acids. The germline V gene has CDR1 MNHNY and CDR2 SVGAGI (reference sequence). Trimming stripped 2 bases from V and 5 bases from J, with 12 bases between. The CDR3 DNA follows: TGTGCCAGCAGTTACCTTTTCGGCACTGAGACCCAGTACTTC. Protein: CASSYLFGTETQYF.

The chain has TRBV6-1 and TRBJ2-1; a weak D match, TRBD2 (5 bases). CDR3 length: 13 residues. Germline V lookup: CDR1 MNHNS, CDR2 SASEGT. V was pared by 9 bases and J by 0 bases, with 9 bases between. This chain's CDR3 is CASGGLSYNEQFF. The CDR3, as DNA: TGTGCCAGTGGAGGACTCTCCTACAATGAGCAGTTCTTC.

This clone came up a few times. The chain recombines TRBV28 with TRBJ2-7; a weak D match, TRBD1 (6 bases). CDR3 length: 16 amino acids. Germline V CDR1 and CDR2: MDHEN, SYDVKM. The V and J ends lost 3 bases and 1 base respectively, with 16 bases between them. The CDR3 DNA is TGTGCCAGCAGTTTGGGGTTTGTGACAGGATCCTACGAGCAGTACTTC. It yields the protein CASSLGFVTGSYEQYF.

This chain joins TRBV11-2 and TRBJ2-7, with a weak D call TRBD2 (7 bases). This CDR3 spans 17 amino acids. V was trimmed by 5 bases and J by 0 bases, leaving 20 bases between them. The V gene's germline CDR1 is SGHAT and CDR2 FQNNGV. The CDR3 reads CASSRSGAGASSYEQYF. In DNA form, the CDR3 reads TGTGCCAGCAGCCGGAGTGGGGCGGGGGCAAGCTCCTACGAGCAGTACTTC.